The rows below give T cell receptor beta chains drawn from one sample of a study of beta chain features in type 1 diabetes. The method was immunoSEQ multiplex PCR; TCRdb's version includes in-frame clones alone and lacks a portion of them. The sample has over 350,000 clones, about 15% seen once; the top ten hold around 0.02%. Sequenced: naive CD4+ T cells from blood. These receptors were taken from a woman aged 18-35 years in good health. Both conserved end residues are trimmed from each CDR3. Fields, in order: V gene, CDR3 protein.

V gene: TRBV7-2
CDR3 protein: ASSSGQTYEQY

V gene: TRBV11-3
CDR3 protein: ASSLEPGGRNEQF

V gene: TRBV4-2
CDR3 protein: ASSQGQGPDTQY

V gene: TRBV15
CDR3 protein: ATSRATGRDQPQH

V gene: TRBV11-2
CDR3 protein: ASSLPPVAGGGEQF

V gene: TRBV7-9
CDR3 protein: ASSLTGYSYEQY

V gene: TRBV5-1
CDR3 protein: ASSLPAGGYT

V gene: TRBV6-5
CDR3 protein: ASAPPGFGQY

V gene: TRBV10-3
CDR3 protein: AIAGLAETQY

V gene: TRBV5-1
CDR3 protein: ASSPQGSASYEQY

V gene: TRBV9
CDR3 protein: ASSVALSSGNTIY

V gene: TRBV5-6
CDR3 protein: ASTRGGPSTEAF

V gene: TRBV4-1
CDR3 protein: ASSQGLAGPYNEQF

V gene: TRBV28
CDR3 protein: ASSSDGESYEQY

V gene: TRBV30
CDR3 protein: AWSPQGFVYNEQF

V gene: TRBV28
CDR3 protein: ASSFSSGNVGEQY

V gene: TRBV28
CDR3 protein: ASSLSSGVFEAF

V gene: TRBV5-1
CDR3 protein: ASSLDDLARGYT

V gene: TRBV7-3
CDR3 protein: ASSPSGNEQF

V gene: TRBV29-1
CDR3 protein: SGGQAYEQY

V gene: TRBV29-1
CDR3 protein: SASTGRSNQPQH

V gene: TRBV4-2
CDR3 protein: ASSQAGTSGGNEQF

V gene: TRBV4-2
CDR3 protein: ASSQGLAGPSEY

V gene: TRBV7-6
CDR3 protein: ASSPGTGVLYEQY

V gene: TRBV9
CDR3 protein: ASSVGSGPVDTQY

V gene: TRBV12-5
CDR3 protein: ASAKGQGNQPQH

V gene: TRBV28
CDR3 protein: ASSPANYGYT

V gene: TRBV30
CDR3 protein: AWSVKASGDYEQY

V gene: TRBV6-7
CDR3 protein: ASVRYEQY

V gene: TRBV6-1
CDR3 protein: ASSQGGTPETQY

V gene: TRBV14
CDR3 protein: ASSLVSGTGLREQY

V gene: TRBV13
CDR3 protein: ASSLIAGDYEQY

V gene: TRBV7-7
CDR3 protein: ASSLSGPSTDTQY

V gene: TRBV14
CDR3 protein: ASSQRTAPDTQY

V gene: TRBV5-1
CDR3 protein: ASSLGQVDEQF

V gene: TRBV7-9
CDR3 protein: ASSPGLPSTDTQY

V gene: TRBV29-1
CDR3 protein: SVRIGGETQY

V gene: TRBV5-4
CDR3 protein: ASSSGTNYENTGELF

V gene: TRBV29-1
CDR3 protein: SVATGGRNEQF

V gene: TRBV30
CDR3 protein: AWRVTGGNYGYT

V gene: TRBV18
CDR3 protein: ASSSGTSGSFYNEQF

V gene: TRBV30
CDR3 protein: AWSVRTLAGRNNEQF

V gene: TRBV7-9
CDR3 protein: ASSLVLGSGGEETQY

V gene: TRBV5-1
CDR3 protein: ASSPRRGEQF

V gene: TRBV14
CDR3 protein: ASSQVRRPDTQY

V gene: TRBV5-1
CDR3 protein: ASGLGGRAQGGEQF

V gene: TRBV19
CDR3 protein: ASSIGKTSGPQETQY

V gene: TRBV30
CDR3 protein: AWSVGSGTYNEQF

V gene: TRBV28
CDR3 protein: ASSPPTGANEQF

V gene: TRBV4-3
CDR3 protein: ASSQTSGRGGRNYEQY

V gene: TRBV25-1
CDR3 protein: ASAGSGANVLT

V gene: TRBV6-4
CDR3 protein: ASSREHLIDEQF

V gene: TRBV28
CDR3 protein: ASLGTDYGYT

V gene: TRBV15
CDR3 protein: ATSRDFGTSGGSEQY

V gene: TRBV30
CDR3 protein: AWSVLYEQY

V gene: TRBV9
CDR3 protein: ASSPKDRGQPQH

V gene: TRBV10-3
CDR3 protein: AISGEGLNYEQY

V gene: TRBV5-1
CDR3 protein: ASSSGQANQPQH

V gene: TRBV30
CDR3 protein: AWSKLVRAEQF

V gene: TRBV27
CDR3 protein: ASSSLTMPSRNEQF